The clone carrying this T cell receptor beta chain occurred many times. Its target is not known. The data were obtained in a study of T cell repertoires in cytomegalovirus infection. Across the study: Signatures in public TCR beta sequences pointed to both CMV infection and matching HLA type. The study's findings and limits: Using cumulative public TCR beta family frequency, the authors identified those who carried CMV together with the relevant HLA. There were HLA-C-restricted CMV-specific TCR beta clonotypes dominating the ex vivo response.

Between the trimmed V and J ends, which lost 1 base and 3 bases, there was a span of 1 base. Germline-derived CDR1 and CDR2 are SGHTA and FQGNSA. The length of the CDR3 is 12 residues. MiXCR was run by TCRdb on the reads, yielding one entry per CDR3 protein. Here the sample spans some 390,000 distinct CDR3 sequences, over 15% being singletons. The sample consisted of PBMCs. The receptor was isolated from a human donor in good health (CMV status not recorded). Some clones in this sample may be carry-over from other donors' samples. The V gene is TRBV7-2, the J gene TRBJ2-1; the D is unclear. The CDR3 protein is CASSLVYNEQFF. CDR3 DNA: TGTGCCAGCAGCTTAGTCTACAATGAGCAGTTCTTC.